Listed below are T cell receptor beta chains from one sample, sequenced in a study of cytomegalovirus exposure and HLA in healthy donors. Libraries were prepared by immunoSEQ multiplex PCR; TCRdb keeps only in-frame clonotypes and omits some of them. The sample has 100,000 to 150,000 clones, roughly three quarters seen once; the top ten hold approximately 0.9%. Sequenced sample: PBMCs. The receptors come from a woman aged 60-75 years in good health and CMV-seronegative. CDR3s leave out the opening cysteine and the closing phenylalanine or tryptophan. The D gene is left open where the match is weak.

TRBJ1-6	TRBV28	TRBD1	ASSLSYRGNSPLH
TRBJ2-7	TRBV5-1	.	ASSLQQESYEQY
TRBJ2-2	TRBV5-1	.	ASRQGSTGELF
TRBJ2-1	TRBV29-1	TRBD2	SVGPGGSNEQF
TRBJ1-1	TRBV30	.	ASERGDGAF
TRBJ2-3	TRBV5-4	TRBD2	ASSTGLAKSTDTQY
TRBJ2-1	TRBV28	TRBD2	ASSLTSGGSYNEQF
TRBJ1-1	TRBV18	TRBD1	ASAKGAKTAEAF
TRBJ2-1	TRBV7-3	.	ASSGGNEQF
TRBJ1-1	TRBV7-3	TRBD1	ASSETGRASTEAF
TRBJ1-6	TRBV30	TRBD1	AWSRGGGYNSPLH
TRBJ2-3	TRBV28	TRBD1	ASRRQGRDTQY
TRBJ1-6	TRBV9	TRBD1	ASSVAGGNNSPLH
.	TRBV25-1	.	ASMGPYEQY
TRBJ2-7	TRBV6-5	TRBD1	ASTPLDRGSYEQY
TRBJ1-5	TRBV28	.	ASTLGPGTNQPQH
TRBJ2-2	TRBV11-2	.	AGTRLAPGDGELF
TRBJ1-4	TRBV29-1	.	SVRVPAGEKLF
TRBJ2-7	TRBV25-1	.	ASSEYAGRQY